The entry below describes one T cell receptor (beta chain). Seattle's enrolled individuals joined amid active infection and were then monitored longitudinally. The data are from a study of blood T cell repertoires in COVID-19. As for the study in general: The United States, Italy and Spain provided the acute and convalescent COVID-19 samples.

The ends lost 1 base at V and 11 bases at J; junction bases unmatched: 5. Germline V gene lookup returns CDR1 SGHAT and CDR2 FQNNGV. The length of the CDR3 is 14 residues. This table comes from immunoSEQ multiplex PCR, and its TCRdb copy is limited to in-frame clones, with some not included. Of about 120,000 clones detected, roughly four fifths appear once; the ten largest clones hold about a sixth. V and J are TRBV11-2 and TRBJ1-6; 7 nucleotides match TRBD1. Sample: peripheral blood. The sequence was collected from a young man with COVID-19, enrolled during active disease. This CDR3 is CASSLGQGSAPLHF. In DNA form, the CDR3 reads TGTGCCAGCAGCTTAGGACAGGGAAGTGCACCCCTCCACTTT.